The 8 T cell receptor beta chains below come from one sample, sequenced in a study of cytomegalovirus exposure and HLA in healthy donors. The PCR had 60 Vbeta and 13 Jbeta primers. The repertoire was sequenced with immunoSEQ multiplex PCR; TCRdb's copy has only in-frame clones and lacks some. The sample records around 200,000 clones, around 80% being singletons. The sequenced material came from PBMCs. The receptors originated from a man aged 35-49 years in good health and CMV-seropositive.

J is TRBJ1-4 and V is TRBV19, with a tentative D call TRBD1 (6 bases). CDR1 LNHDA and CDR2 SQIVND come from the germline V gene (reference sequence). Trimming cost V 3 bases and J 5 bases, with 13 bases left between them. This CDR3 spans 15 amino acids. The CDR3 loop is CASSIGTPGNEKLFF. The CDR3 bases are TGTGCCAGTAGTATTGGGACACCCGGAAATGAAAAACTGTTTTTT.

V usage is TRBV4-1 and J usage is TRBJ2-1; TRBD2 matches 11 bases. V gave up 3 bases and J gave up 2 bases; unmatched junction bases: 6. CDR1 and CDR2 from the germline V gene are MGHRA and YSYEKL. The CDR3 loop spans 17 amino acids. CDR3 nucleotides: TGCGCCAGCAGCCAGAAACTAGCGGGAGAGGCCTACAATGAGCAGTTCTTC. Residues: CASSQKLAGEAYNEQFF.

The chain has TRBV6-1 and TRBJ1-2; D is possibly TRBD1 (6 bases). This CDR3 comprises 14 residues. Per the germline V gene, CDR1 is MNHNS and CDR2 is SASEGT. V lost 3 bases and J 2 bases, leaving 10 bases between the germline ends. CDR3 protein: CASSDEGGNYGYTF. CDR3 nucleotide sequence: TGTGCCAGCAGTGATGAGGGGGGGAACTATGGCTACACCTTC.

The DNA for the CDR3 is TGTGCCAGTAGTGACAAGTTTTATAGCAATCAGCCCCAGCATTTT. This sequence encodes CASSDKFYSNQPQHF. The chain employs TRBV19 and TRBJ1-5; D remains ambiguous. Germline CDR1 reads LNHDA; CDR2 reads SQIVND (reference sequence). The CDR3 is 15 residues long. Trimming took 5 bases from V and 0 from J, leaving 11 bases between them.

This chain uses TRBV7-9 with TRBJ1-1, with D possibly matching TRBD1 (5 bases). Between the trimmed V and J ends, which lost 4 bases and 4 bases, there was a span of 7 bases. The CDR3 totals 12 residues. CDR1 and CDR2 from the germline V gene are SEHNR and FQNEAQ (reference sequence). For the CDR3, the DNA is TGTGCCAGCAGCTGGGGCGCCACTGAAGCTTTCTTT. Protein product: CASSWGATEAFF.

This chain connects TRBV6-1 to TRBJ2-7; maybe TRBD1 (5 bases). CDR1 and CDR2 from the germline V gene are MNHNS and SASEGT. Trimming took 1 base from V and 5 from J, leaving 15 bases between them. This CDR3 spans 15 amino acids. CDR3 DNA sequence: TGTGCCAGCAGTGAAGGGGGCCAGGGAAGCGACGAGCAGTACGTC. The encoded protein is CASSEGGQGSDEQYV.

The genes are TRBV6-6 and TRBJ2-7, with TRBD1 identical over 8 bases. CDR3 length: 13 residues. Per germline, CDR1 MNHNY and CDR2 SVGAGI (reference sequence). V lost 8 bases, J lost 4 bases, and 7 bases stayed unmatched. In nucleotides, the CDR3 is TGTGCCAGCGTCGCAGGGGGCATTTACGAGCAGTACTTC. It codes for CASVAGGIYEQYF.

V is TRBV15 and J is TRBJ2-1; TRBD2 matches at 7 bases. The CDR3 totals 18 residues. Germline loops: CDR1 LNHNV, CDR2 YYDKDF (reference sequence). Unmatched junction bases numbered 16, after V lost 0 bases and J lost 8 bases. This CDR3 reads CATSRDRGSGPSRHEQFF. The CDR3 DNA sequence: TGTGCCACCAGCAGAGATCGGGGTAGCGGGCCCTCTAGGCATGAGCAGTTCTTC.